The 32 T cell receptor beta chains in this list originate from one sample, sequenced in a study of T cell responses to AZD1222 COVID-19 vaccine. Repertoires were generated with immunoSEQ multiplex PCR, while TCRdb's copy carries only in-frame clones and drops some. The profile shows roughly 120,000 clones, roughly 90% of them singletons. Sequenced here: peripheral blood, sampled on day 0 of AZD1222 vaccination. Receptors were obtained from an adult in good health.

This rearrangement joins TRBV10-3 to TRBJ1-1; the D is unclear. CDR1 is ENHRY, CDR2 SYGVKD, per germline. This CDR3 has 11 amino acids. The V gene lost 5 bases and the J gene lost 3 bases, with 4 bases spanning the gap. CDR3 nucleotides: TGTGCCATCAGTTCGGACACTGAAGCTTTCTTT. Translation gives CAISSDTEAFF.

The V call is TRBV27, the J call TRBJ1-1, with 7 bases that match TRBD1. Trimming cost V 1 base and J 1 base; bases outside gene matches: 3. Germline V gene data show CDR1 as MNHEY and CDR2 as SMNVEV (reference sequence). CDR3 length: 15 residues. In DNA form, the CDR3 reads TGTGCCAGCAGTTTATTGGGACAGCAGAACACTGAAGCTTTCTTT. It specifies CASSLLGQQNTEAFF.

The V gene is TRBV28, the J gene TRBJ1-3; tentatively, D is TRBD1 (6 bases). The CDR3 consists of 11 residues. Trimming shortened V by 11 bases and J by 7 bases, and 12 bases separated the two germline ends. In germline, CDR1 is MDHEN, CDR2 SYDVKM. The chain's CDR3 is CAAIQGNTIYF. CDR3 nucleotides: TGTGCCGCTATACAGGGCAACACCATATATTTT.

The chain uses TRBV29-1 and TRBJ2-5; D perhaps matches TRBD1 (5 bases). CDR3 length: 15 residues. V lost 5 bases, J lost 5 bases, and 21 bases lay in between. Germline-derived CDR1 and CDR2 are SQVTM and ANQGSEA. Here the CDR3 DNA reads TGCAGCGTTAGGCAGGGCCTGAGGACCTACGAGACCCAGTACTTC. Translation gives CSVRQGLRTYETQYF.

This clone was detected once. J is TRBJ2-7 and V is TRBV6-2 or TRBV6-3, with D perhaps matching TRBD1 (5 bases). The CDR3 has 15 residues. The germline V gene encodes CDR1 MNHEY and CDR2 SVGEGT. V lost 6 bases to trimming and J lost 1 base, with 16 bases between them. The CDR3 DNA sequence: TGTGCCAGCAGCCCTTCAGGGTTGGTATCCTACGAGCAGTACTTC. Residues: CASSPSGLVSYEQYF.

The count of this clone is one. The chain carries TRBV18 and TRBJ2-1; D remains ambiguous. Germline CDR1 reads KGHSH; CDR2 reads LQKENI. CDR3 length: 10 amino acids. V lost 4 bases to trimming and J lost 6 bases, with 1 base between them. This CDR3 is CASSLNEQFF. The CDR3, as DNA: TGTGCCAGCTCACTCAATGAGCAGTTCTTC.

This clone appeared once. In nucleotides, the CDR3 is TGTGCCAGCAGCGTAGTGGGGGGGAATACAGATACGCAGTATTTT. As protein: CASSVVGGNTDTQYF. This chain joins TRBV9 and TRBJ2-3, with TRBD2 matching over 7 bases. This CDR3 is 15 amino acids long. Germline CDR1 is SGDLS and CDR2 is YYNGEE. J gave up 3 bases and V 0 bases, and 4 bases lay outside the gene matches. Filled out from reference TRBV9 and TRBJ2-3, the complete variable domain reads DSGVTQTPKHLITATGQRVTLRCSPRSGDLSVYWYQQSLDQGLQFLIQYYNGEERAKGNILERFSAQQFPDLHSELNLSSLELGDSALYFCASSVVGGNTDTQYFGPGTRLTVL.

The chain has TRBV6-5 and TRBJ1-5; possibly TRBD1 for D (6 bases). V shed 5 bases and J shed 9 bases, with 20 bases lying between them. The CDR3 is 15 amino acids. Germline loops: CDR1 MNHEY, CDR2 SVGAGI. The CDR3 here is CASSPGSGARGPQHF. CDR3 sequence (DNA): TGTGCCAGCAGTCCCGGGTCGGGGGCACGGGGGCCCCAGCATTTT.

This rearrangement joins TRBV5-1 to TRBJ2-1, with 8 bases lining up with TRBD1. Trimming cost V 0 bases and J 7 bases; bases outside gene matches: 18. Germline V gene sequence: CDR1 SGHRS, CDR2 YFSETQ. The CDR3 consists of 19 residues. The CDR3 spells CASSLAGDRRYRDLNEQFF. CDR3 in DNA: TGCGCCAGCAGCTTGGCCGGGGACAGGCGGTACCGGGATTTGAATGAGCAGTTCTTC.

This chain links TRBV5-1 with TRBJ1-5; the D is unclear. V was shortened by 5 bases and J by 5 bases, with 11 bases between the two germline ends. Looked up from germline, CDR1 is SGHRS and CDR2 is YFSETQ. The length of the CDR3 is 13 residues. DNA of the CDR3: TGCGCCAGCAGTTCGGAGCCTTATCAGCCCCAGCATTTT. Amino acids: CASSSEPYQPQHF.

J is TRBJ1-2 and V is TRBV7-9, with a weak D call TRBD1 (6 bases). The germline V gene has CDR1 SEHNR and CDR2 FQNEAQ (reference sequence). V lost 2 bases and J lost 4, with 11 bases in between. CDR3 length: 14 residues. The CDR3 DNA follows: TGTGCCAGCAGCTTAAGGACAGCCTTCTATGGCTACACCTTC. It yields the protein CASSLRTAFYGYTF.

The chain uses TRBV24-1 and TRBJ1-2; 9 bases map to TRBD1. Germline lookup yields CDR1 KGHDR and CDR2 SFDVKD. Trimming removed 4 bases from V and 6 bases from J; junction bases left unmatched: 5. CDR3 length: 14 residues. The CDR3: CATSDRTGADGYTF. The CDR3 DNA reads TGTGCCACCAGTGACCGGACAGGGGCGGATGGCTACACCTTC.

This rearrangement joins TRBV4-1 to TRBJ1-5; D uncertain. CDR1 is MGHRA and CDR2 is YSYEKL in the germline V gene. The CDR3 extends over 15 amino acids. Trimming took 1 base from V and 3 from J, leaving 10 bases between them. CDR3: CASSQGSLANQPQHF. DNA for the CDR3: TGCGCCAGCAGCCAAGGCTCCTTGGCCAATCAGCCCCAGCATTTT.

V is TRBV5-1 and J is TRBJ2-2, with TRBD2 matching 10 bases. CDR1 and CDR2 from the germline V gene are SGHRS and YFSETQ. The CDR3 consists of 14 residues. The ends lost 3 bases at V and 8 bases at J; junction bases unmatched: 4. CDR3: CASSSGLARGELFF. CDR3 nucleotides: TGCGCCAGCAGCTCGGGACTAGCGAGGGGGGAGCTGTTTTTT.

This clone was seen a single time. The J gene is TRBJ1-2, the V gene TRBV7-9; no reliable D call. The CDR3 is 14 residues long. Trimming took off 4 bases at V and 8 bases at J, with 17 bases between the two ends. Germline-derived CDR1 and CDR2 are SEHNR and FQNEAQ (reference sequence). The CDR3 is CASSSTVPGWGYTF. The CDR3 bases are TGTGCCAGCAGCTCTACAGTCCCAGGATGGGGCTACACCTTC.

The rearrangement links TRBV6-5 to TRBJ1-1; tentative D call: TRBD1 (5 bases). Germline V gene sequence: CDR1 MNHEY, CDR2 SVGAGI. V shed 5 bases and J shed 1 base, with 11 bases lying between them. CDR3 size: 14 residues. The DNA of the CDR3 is TGTGCCAGCAGTCCCTGGGACGGGAACACTGAAGCTTTCTTT. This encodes CASSPWDGNTEAFF.

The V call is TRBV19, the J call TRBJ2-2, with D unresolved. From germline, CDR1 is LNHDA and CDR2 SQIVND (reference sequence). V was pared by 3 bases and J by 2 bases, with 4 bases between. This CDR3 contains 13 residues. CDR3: CASSITNTGELFF. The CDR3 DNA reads TGTGCCAGTAGTATCACAAACACCGGGGAGCTGTTTTTT.

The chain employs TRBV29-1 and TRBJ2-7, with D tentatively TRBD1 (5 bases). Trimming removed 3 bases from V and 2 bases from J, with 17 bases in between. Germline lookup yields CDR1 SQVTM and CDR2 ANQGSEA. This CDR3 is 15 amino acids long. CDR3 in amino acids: CSVDADGHTPYEQYF. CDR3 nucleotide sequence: TGCAGCGTTGATGCCGATGGACATACGCCCTACGAGCAGTACTTC.

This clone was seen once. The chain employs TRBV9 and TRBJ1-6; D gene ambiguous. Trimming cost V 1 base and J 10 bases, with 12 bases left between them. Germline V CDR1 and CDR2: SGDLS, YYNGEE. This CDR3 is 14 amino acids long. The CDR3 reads CASSVTGSESPLHF. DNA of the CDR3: TGTGCCAGCAGCGTAACGGGGTCAGAGTCACCCCTCCACTTT.

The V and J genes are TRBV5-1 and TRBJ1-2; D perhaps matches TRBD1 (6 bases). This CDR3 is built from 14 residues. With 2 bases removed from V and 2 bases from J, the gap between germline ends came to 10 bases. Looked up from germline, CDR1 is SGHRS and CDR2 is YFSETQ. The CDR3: CASSFQGQNYGYTF. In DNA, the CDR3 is TGCGCCAGCAGCTTCCAGGGGCAGAACTATGGCTACACCTTC.

The CDR3 coding sequence is TGCGCCAGCAGCCGCTTTAGCGGGGGGGGCACAGATACGCAGTATTTT. It codes for CASSRFSGGGTDTQYF. The chain is built from TRBV4-3 and TRBJ2-3, with TRBD2 identical over 11 bases. Germline V gene lookup returns CDR1 LGHNA and CDR2 YSLEER. The CDR3 loop spans 16 amino acids. The trim removed 4 bases at V and 1 base at J, leaving 4 bases unmatched.

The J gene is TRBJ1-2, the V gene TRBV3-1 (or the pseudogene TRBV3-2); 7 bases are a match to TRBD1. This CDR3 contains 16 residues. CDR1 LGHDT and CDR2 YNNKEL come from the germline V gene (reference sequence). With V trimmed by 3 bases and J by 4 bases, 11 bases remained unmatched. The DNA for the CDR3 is TGTGCCAGCAGCCACGGGCAGCCAAGGGGGCTCTATGGCTACACCTTC. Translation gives CASSHGQPRGLYGYTF.

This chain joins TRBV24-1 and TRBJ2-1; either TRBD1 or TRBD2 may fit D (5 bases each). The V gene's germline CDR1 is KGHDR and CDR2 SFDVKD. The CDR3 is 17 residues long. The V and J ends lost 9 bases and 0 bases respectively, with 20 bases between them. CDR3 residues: CATLRPSPGSSYNEQFF. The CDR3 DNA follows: TGTGCCACCCTGAGGCCCTCGCCAGGGAGCTCCTACAATGAGCAGTTCTTC.

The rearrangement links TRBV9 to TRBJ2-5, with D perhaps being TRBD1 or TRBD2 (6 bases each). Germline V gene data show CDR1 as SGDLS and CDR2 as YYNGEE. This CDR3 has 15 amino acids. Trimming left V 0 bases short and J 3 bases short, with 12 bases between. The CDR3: CASSVVGGHEETQYF. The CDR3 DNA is TGTGCCAGCAGCGTAGTGGGGGGACATGAAGAGACCCAGTACTTC. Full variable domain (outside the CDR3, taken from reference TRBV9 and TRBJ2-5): DSGVTQTPKHLITATGQRVTLRCSPRSGDLSVYWYQQSLDQGLQFLIQYYNGEERAKGNILERFSAQQFPDLHSELNLSSLELGDSALYFCASSVVGGHEETQYFGPGTRLLVL.

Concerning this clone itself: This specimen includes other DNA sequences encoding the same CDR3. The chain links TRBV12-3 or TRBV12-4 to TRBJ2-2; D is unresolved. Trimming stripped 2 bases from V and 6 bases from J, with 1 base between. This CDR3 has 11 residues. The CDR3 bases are TGTGCCAGCAGTTTACCCGGGGAGCTGTTTTTT. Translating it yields CASSLPGELFF.

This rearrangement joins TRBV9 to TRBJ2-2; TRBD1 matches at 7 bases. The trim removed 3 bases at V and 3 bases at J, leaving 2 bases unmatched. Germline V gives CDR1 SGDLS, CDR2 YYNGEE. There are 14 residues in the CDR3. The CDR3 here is CASSDGTDTGELFF. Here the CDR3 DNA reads TGTGCCAGCAGCGACGGGACAGACACCGGGGAGCTGTTTTTT.

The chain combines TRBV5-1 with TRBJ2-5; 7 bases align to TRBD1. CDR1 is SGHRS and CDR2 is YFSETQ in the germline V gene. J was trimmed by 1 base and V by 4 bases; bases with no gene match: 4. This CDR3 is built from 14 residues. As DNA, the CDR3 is TGCGCCAGCAGCGGTACAGGGGCCCAAGAGACCCAGTACTTC. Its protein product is CASSGTGAQETQYF.

The CDR3 nucleotides are TGTGCCACCCGGAGGGGGAGTGGTACTGAAGCTTTCTTT. It codes for CATRRGSGTEAFF. The chain couples TRBV7-9 to TRBJ1-1, with a possible D match to TRBD1 (6 bases). Germline V gives CDR1 SEHNR, CDR2 FQNEAQ (reference sequence). The CDR3 spans 13 residues. The germline V and J ends were trimmed by 10 bases and 5 bases, with 17 bases remaining between them.

The CDR3 DNA is TGTGCCAGCAGCCAAGACCCGTCGAGTAGTCGCAATGAGCAGTTCTTC. This translates into CASSQDPSSSRNEQFF. The chain couples TRBV3-1 (or the pseudogene TRBV3-2) to TRBJ2-1, with D uncertain. Trimming pared 0 bases from V and 6 bases from J, leaving 15 bases between. CDR3 length: 16 residues. Germline CDR1 reads LGHDT; CDR2 reads YNNKEL (reference sequence).

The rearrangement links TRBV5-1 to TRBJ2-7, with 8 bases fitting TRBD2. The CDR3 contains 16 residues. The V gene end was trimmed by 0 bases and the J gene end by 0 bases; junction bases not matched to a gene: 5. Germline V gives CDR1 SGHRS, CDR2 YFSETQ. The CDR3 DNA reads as TGCGCCAGCAGCTTGGCCCAGACTAGCGACTCCTACGAGCAGTACTTC. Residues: CASSLAQTSDSYEQYF.

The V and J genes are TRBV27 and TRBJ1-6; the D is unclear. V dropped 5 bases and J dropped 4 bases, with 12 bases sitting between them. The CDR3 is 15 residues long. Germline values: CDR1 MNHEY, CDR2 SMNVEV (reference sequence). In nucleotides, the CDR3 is TGTGCCAGCAGTATCCCGAGTATGTATAATTCACCCCTCCACTTT. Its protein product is CASSIPSMYNSPLHF.

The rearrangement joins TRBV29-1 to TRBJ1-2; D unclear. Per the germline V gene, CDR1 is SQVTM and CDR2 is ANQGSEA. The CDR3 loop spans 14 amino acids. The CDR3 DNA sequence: TGCAGTGATACCCACGGAACAGCGGGCTATGGCTACACCTTC. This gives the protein CSDTHGTAGYGYTF.